This TCR beta chain was sequenced for a study of T cells in Graves' hyperthyroidism and ophthalmopathy. Overall study: Specimen type is peripheral blood, collected at initial diagnosis prior to any treatment.

Each diagnosis was grounded in clinical symptoms, serum thyroxine and TRAb, thyroid ultrasound, and orbital computed tomography. Study-level points and caveats: From stable hyperthyroidism, ophthalmopathy was separated by a 13 V-J model.

Template material for amplifying TCR beta CDR3 regions consisted of RNA transcripts. Researchers ran a first-round RT-PCR on the TCR CDR3 using the HTBI primer set. TCRdb recomputed calls from the multiplex PCR reads with MiXCR, one row per CDR3 protein. The sample records 50,000 to 60,000 distinct CDR3 sequences, around 48% being singletons. This clonotype was counted between two and nine times. Its antigen is as yet unknown. V gave up 4 bases and J gave up 0 bases; unmatched junction bases: 11. The CDR3 totals 17 residues. Germline-derived CDR1 and CDR2 are MNHEY and SMNVEV (reference sequence). The J gene is TRBJ2-7, the V gene TRBV27, with 8 positions matching TRBD2. Sequenced: blood. The sequence derives from a woman aged 25 to 39 with Graves' ophthalmopathy. The CDR3: CASSSRSGRAYSYEQYF. In nucleotides, the CDR3 is TGTGCCAGCAGTTCCCGGAGCGGGAGAGCTTACTCCTACGAGCAGTACTTC.